This entry lists 19 T cell receptor beta chains sequenced from one sample in a study of blood T cells in healthy people across ages. A sample-barcoded 5' primer and a J-beta primer mix were used in a second PCR of roughly 7 to 12 cycles. Each CDR3 protein is one row after TCRdb ran MiXCR on the 5' RACE reads. The sample lists around 650,000 distinct CDR3 sequences, 35% to 50% occurring once. Material: blood. The receptors shown here come from a man at least 80 years old in good health.

This chain connects TRBV29-1 to TRBJ1-1; a weak D match, TRBD1 (5 bases). The CDR3 is made up of 14 amino acids. Germline values: CDR1 SQVTM, CDR2 ANQGSEA. V was clipped by 7 bases and J by 0 bases, with 15 bases between them. CDR3 DNA: TGCAGCGGAGAACAACGGGGGGTGAACACTGAAGCTTTCTTT. Its translation is CSGEQRGVNTEAFF.

The V and J genes are TRBV5-1 and TRBJ2-7, with D tentatively TRBD1 or TRBD2 (5 bases each). V gave up 0 bases and J gave up 7 bases, with 17 bases separating them. Germline V CDR1 and CDR2: SGHRS, YFSETQ. The CDR3 loop spans 15 amino acids. The CDR3 DNA follows: TGCGCCAGCAGCTTGGTGGGGGAACACTACAATGAGCAGTACTTC. Its protein is CASSLVGEHYNEQYF.

The V gene is TRBV7-2, the J gene TRBJ2-3; no definite D call. This CDR3 contains 13 residues. CDR1 and CDR2 (germline): SGHTA, FQGNSA. V shed 5 bases and J shed 4 bases, with 10 bases lying between them. The CDR3 region has the DNA TGTGCCAGCAGCGTAGTTGACGCAGATACGCAGTATTTT. Residues: CASSVVDADTQYF. Looking up the rest from reference TRBV7-2 and TRBJ2-3 gives the full variable domain: GAGVSQSPSNKVTEKGKDVELRCDPISGHTALYWYRQSLGQGLEFLIYFQGNSAPDKSGLPSDRFSAERTGGSVSTLTIQRTQQEDSAVYLCASSVVDADTQYFGPGTRLTVL.

This clonotype turned up a few times. This chain connects TRBV6-2 or TRBV6-3 to TRBJ2-5; 7 bases align to TRBD2. CDR3 length: 15 residues. After removal of 5 bases from V and 7 bases from J, the junction contained 13 bases not matched to a gene. Germline CDR1 reads MNHEY; CDR2 reads SVGEGT. The CDR3 coding sequence is TGTGCCAGCAGTCAACATCTTCTTGGACTAGGGACCCAGTACTTC. It specifies CASSQHLLGLGTQYF.

This clonotype was counted only a few times. The chain links TRBV29-1 to TRBJ2-3, with D tentatively TRBD1 or TRBD2 (5 bases each). V was shortened by 4 bases and J by 3 bases, with 23 bases between the two germline ends. The CDR3 covers 17 residues. Germline CDR1 SQVTM, CDR2 ANQGSEA. Here the CDR3 reads CSVAKPGGGVGTDTQYF. The CDR3 DNA sequence: TGCAGCGTTGCGAAACCCGGTGGGGGTGTTGGGACAGATACGCAGTATTTT.

The genes are TRBV2 and TRBJ2-7, with TRBD2 as a possible D gene (5 bases). The CDR3 is 15 residues long. The V gene lost 6 bases and the J gene lost 0 bases, with 15 bases spanning the gap. Germline V CDR1 and CDR2: SNHLY, FYNNEI. The CDR3 loop is CASREDDYSSYEQYF. The CDR3 DNA sequence: TGTGCCAGCAGAGAGGACGACTACAGCTCCTACGAGCAGTACTTC.

The V and J genes are TRBV6-2 or TRBV6-3 and TRBJ1-4; the D is unclear. The CDR3 totals 15 residues. V was shortened by 6 bases and J by 0 bases, with 11 bases between the two germline ends. The germline V gene encodes CDR1 MNHEY and CDR2 SVGEGT. In DNA, the CDR3 is TGTGCCAGCAGCTCATATGACGCAACTAATGAAAAACTGTTTTTT. It encodes CASSSYDATNEKLFF.

Note on this clonotype: A much bigger clone sits one base away, suggesting this may be a read error. V is TRBV7-9 and J is TRBJ2-5, with 10 nucleotides matching TRBD1. Trimming at V came to 4 bases and at J to 11 bases, leaving 19 bases not matched to a gene. The CDR3 has 17 amino acids. The V gene's germline CDR1 is SEHNR and CDR2 FQNEAQ (reference sequence). The CDR3 protein is CASSSLGGTGVYNEQYF. CDR3 coding DNA: TGTGCCAGCAGCTCCCTGGGCGGGACAGGGGTGTACAATGAGCAGTACTTC.

The chain combines TRBV12-3 or TRBV12-4 with TRBJ2-1, with 12 bases fitting TRBD2. J gave up 7 bases and V 3 bases, and 13 bases lay outside the gene matches. CDR3 size: 18 residues. The CDR3 here is CASSFPLRLAGVANEQFF. The CDR3, as DNA: TGTGCCAGCAGTTTTCCACTTAGACTAGCGGGGGTAGCGAATGAGCAGTTCTTC.

The V and J genes are TRBV9 and TRBJ2-3; no clear D. The germline CDR1 and CDR2 sequences are SGDLS and YYNGEE. The CDR3 spans 14 residues. Trimming pared 0 bases from V and 5 bases from J, leaving 10 bases between. The CDR3 region has the DNA TGTGCCAGCAGCGTAGGCCCGCCCGGAGATACGCAGTATTTT. It yields the protein CASSVGPPGDTQYF. The full variable domain, in which reference TRBV9 and TRBJ2-3 provide the parts outside the CDR3, is DSGVTQTPKHLITATGQRVTLRCSPRSGDLSVYWYQQSLDQGLQFLIQYYNGEERAKGNILERFSAQQFPDLHSELNLSSLELGDSALYFCASSVGPPGDTQYFGPGTRLTVL.

This rearrangement joins TRBV20-1 to TRBJ2-7; tentatively, D is TRBD1 or TRBD2 (6 bases each). The ends were cut back, 6 bases at V and 3 bases at J, with 24 bases in the middle. CDR1 DFQATT and CDR2 SNEGSKA come from the germline V gene (reference sequence). This CDR3 is 16 amino acids long. DNA of the CDR3: TGCAGTGCCTTGGGACAAGGGAGGAAAGTTTTCTACGAGCAGTACTTC. Its protein is CSALGQGRKVFYEQYF.

The chain couples TRBV11-2 to TRBJ2-4; D may correspond to TRBD1 or TRBD2 (5 bases each). With the DNA end fitting TRBJ2-7 better, the J assignment may be wrong. CDR3 length: 16 amino acids. Germline V gene lookup returns CDR1 SGHAT and CDR2 FQNNGV. CDR3 sequence: CASSLQSGRLVYEQYF. CDR3 sequence (DNA): TGTGCCAGCAGCCTCCAGTCGGGACGGTTAGTCTACGAGCAGTACTTC.

This clonotype was observed once. The chain couples TRBV7-9 to TRBJ2-7; 9 bases line up with TRBD1. With V trimmed by 10 bases and J by 6 bases, 7 bases remained unmatched. The germline V gene has CDR1 SEHNR and CDR2 FQNEAQ (reference sequence). CDR3 length: 12 residues. The CDR3 DNA sequence: TGTGCCACCGGGGACAGGGCAGGCGAGCAGTACTTC. Translated: CATGDRAGEQYF.

In regard to this clonotype: A read error may explain this, as a much larger clone is one base away. This chain joins TRBV29-1 and TRBJ2-1, with TRBD1 matching over 10 bases. Unmatched junction bases numbered 11, after V lost 2 bases and J lost 10 bases. Per the germline V gene, CDR1 is SQVTM and CDR2 is ANQGSEA. This CDR3 has 15 amino acids. The CDR3: CSVEPRSGTGVEQFF. The CDR3, as DNA: TGCAGCGTTGAACCTCGAAGTGGGACAGGGGTCGAGCAGTTCTTC.

The chain carries TRBV5-1 and TRBJ1-1; D is possibly TRBD1 (6 bases). Germline lookup yields CDR1 SGHRS and CDR2 YFSETQ. The CDR3 length is 14 residues. V lost 3 bases, J lost 2 bases, and 11 bases lay in between. CDR3 in DNA: TGCGCCAGCAGCTGGGGACACGGAAACACTGAAGCTTTCTTT. The encoded protein is CASSWGHGNTEAFF.

The chain uses TRBV4-3 and TRBJ2-3; 7 bases line up with TRBD2. The J segment lost 3 bases and the V segment lost 3 bases, leaving 9 bases of the junction unmatched. Per germline, CDR1 LGHNA and CDR2 YSLEER. This CDR3 comprises 16 residues. The CDR3, as DNA: TGCGCCAGCAGCCAGACCTTGGGGGGGTTGACAGATACGCAGTATTTT. This sequence encodes CASSQTLGGLTDTQYF.

The chain recombines TRBV20-1 with TRBJ2-7; 7 bases agree with TRBD1. J gave up 4 bases and V 6 bases, and 9 bases lay outside the gene matches. CDR1 DFQATT and CDR2 SNEGSKA come from the germline V gene (reference sequence). CDR3 length: 13 amino acids. The CDR3 sequence is CSAYRDRSYEQYF. The DNA of the CDR3 is TGCAGTGCGTACCGGGACAGATCATACGAGCAGTACTTC.

This chain connects TRBV9 to TRBJ2-3; 7 bases map to TRBD1. Germline V gene lookup returns CDR1 SGDLS and CDR2 YYNGEE. V was pared by 5 bases and J by 0 bases, with 6 bases of the junction left unmatched. This CDR3 has 15 amino acids. CDR3 DNA: TGTGCCAGCAGTGCATGGGACAGTAGCACAGATACGCAGTATTTT. It specifies CASSAWDSSTDTQYF.

This clonotype was counted ten times or more. The chain recombines TRBV6-2 or TRBV6-3 with TRBJ2-5; 14 bases are a match to TRBD2. The ends lost 5 bases at V and 4 bases at J; junction bases unmatched: 6. The CDR3 runs 16 residues. Looked up from germline, CDR1 is MNHEY and CDR2 is SVGEGT. The CDR3 DNA reads as TGTGCCAGCAGTCGCCGGGGACTAGCGGGAGCAGAGACCCAGTACTTC. Its protein product is CASSRRGLAGAETQYF.